Below, 30 T cell receptor beta chains from the same sample are listed, as sequenced in a study of CD4+ T cells in melanoma. This table comes from immunoSEQ multiplex PCR, and its TCRdb copy is limited to in-frame clones, with some not included. The sample holds around 19,000 clones, roughly 80% seen once. Material for sequencing was cells from a culture (not recorded whether cultured in vitro). These receptors came from a human donor with melanoma.

The chain joins TRBV10-3 to TRBJ1-5; D is ambiguous. This CDR3 is 12 amino acids long. Germline V gene sequence: CDR1 ENHRY, CDR2 SYGVKD. V was pared by 3 bases and J by 4 bases, with 4 bases between. Written as DNA, the CDR3 is TGTGCCATCAGTGACCGAAATCAGCCCCAGCATTTT. It translates to CAISDRNQPQHF.

The chain recombines TRBV30 with TRBJ2-6, with D uncertain. This CDR3 is built from 15 residues. The V gene's germline CDR1 is GTSNPN and CDR2 SVGIG (reference sequence). Trimming pared 7 bases from V and 11 bases from J, leaving 24 bases between. In DNA, the CDR3 is TGTGCCTCGGCCGCCGGTCTATTCCATGGCCACGTCCTGACTTTC. Encoded protein: CASAAGLFHGHVLTF.

The chain carries TRBV7-9 and TRBJ1-1, with D possibly being TRBD1 (6 bases). V gave up 5 bases and J gave up 9 bases, with 25 bases separating them. Germline CDR1 SEHNR, CDR2 FQNEAQ (reference sequence). CDR3 length: 16 residues. DNA for the CDR3: TGTGCCAGCAGCGCCGGGAAGAGGACAGACCGAGCACAAGCTTTCTTT. It yields the protein CASSAGKRTDRAQAFF.

V usage is TRBV6-5 and J usage is TRBJ1-2, with D tentatively TRBD1 (5 bases). The V gene lost 10 bases and the J gene lost 2 bases, with 20 bases spanning the gap. The CDR3 consists of 15 residues. Germline CDR1 reads MNHEY; CDR2 reads SVGAGI. The CDR3 DNA follows: TGTGCCACCTTGAGATTCAGGGAAGGGAACTATGGCTACACCTTC. Translating it yields CATLRFREGNYGYTF.

This clone was seen more than once but under ten times. The gene calls are TRBV13 and TRBJ1-4; no definite D call. In germline, CDR1 is PRHDT, CDR2 FYEKMQ (reference sequence). The CDR3 has 15 residues. Deletions cut 5 bases from V and 0 bases from J, with 10 bases between. This chain's CDR3 is CASSLTRATNEKLFF. The CDR3 DNA reads TGTGCCAGCAGCCTGACTCGTGCAACTAATGAAAAACTGTTTTTT. Supplemented by reference TRBV13 and TRBJ1-4, the full variable domain reads AAGVIQSPRHLIKEKRETATLKCYPIPRHDTVYWYQQGPGQDPQFLISFYEKMQSDKGSIPDRFSAQQFSDYHSELNMSSLELGDSALYFCASSLTRATNEKLFFGSGTQLSVL.

The rearrangement uses TRBV7-2 and TRBJ1-1; D is ambiguous. CDR1 is SGHTA, CDR2 FQGNSA, per germline. The V gene lost 6 bases and the J gene lost 11 bases, with 28 bases spanning the gap. The CDR3 loop spans 16 amino acids. In DNA form, the CDR3 reads TGTGCCAGCAGAACTGGTGGGTCCCCGGCCGCGGGTAGGGCTTTCTTT. Its translation is CASRTGGSPAAGRAFF. Variable domain in full (rest from reference TRBV7-2 and TRBJ1-1): GAGVSQSPSNKVTEKGKDVELRCDPISGHTALYWYRQSLGQGLEFLIYFQGNSAPDKSGLPSDRFSAERTGGSVSTLTIQRTQQEDSAVYLCASRTGGSPAAGRAFFGQGTRLTVV.

J is TRBJ2-7 and V is TRBV11-1; TRBD1 matches 10 bases. Losses at the gene ends were 2 bases for V and 2 bases for J; bases not matched to a gene: 3. Germline V lookup: CDR1 SGHAT, CDR2 FQDESV (reference sequence). The CDR3 runs to 15 residues. CDR3 bases: TGTGCCAGCAGCTTATCCGGGACAGGGGCCTACGAGCAGTACTTC. Amino acids: CASSLSGTGAYEQYF.

The CDR3 nucleotides read TGTGCCAGCAGTCTGACGTCCAGCGGGGGGCGGTACCACGAGCAGTACTTC. Protein sequence: CASSLTSSGGRYHEQYF. The chain employs TRBV5-6 and TRBJ2-7; 9 bases are a match to TRBD2. The V gene end was trimmed by 5 bases and the J gene end by 5 bases; junction bases not matched to a gene: 17. This CDR3 region has 17 residues. Per germline, CDR1 SGHDT and CDR2 YYEEEE.

The V and J genes are TRBV19 and TRBJ2-7, with TRBD1 matching 7 bases. Germline CDR1 and CDR2: LNHDA and SQIVND (reference sequence). The CDR3 extends over 14 amino acids. Trimming took 5 bases from V and 6 from J; bases not matched to a gene: 10. The CDR3 DNA reads TGTGCCAGTAGTCCGCGACAGGGACGGGTCGAGCAGTACTTC. Its translation: CASSPRQGRVEQYF.

V is TRBV5-4 and J is TRBJ2-3; TRBD1 agrees at 7 bases. The trim removed 3 bases at V and 5 bases at J, leaving 6 bases unmatched. The CDR3 is made up of 14 amino acids. Germline V gene lookup returns CDR1 SGHNT and CDR2 YYREEE (reference sequence). The CDR3 loop reads CASSSGQVRDTQYF. The CDR3, as DNA: TGTGCCAGCAGCTCAGGACAGGTCAGAGATACGCAGTATTTT.

V usage is TRBV19 and J usage is TRBJ1-2; D gene unclear. The V gene's germline CDR1 is LNHDA and CDR2 SQIVND (reference sequence). The V and J ends lost 7 bases and 7 bases respectively, with 22 bases between them. The CDR3 length is 15 residues. The CDR3 loop reads CASNTRLAFSGGYTF. The CDR3 DNA reads as TGTGCCAGTAATACACGGCTTGCGTTCTCTGGTGGCTACACCTTC.

This clone was seen just once. This chain connects TRBV19 to TRBJ1-1; D might be TRBD1 (5 bases). The CDR3 loop spans 13 amino acids. Germline values: CDR1 LNHDA, CDR2 SQIVND (reference sequence). V was cut by 4 bases and J by 7 bases, with 13 bases left in between. Here the CDR3 reads CASSTRQSDEAFF. The CDR3 coding sequence is TGTGCCAGTAGTACCCGACAGAGCGATGAAGCTTTCTTT.

The CDR3 here is CASKRGRWADTQYF. As DNA, the CDR3 is TGTGCCAGCAAAAGGGGGCGTTGGGCAGATACGCAGTATTTT. J is TRBJ2-3 and V is TRBV6-1, with TRBD1 identical over 7 bases. The CDR3 is 14 residues long. The germline CDR1 and CDR2 sequences are MNHNS and SASEGT. With V trimmed by 7 bases and J by 4 bases, 8 bases remained unmatched.

V gene TRBV30 combines with J gene TRBJ2-1; D is ambiguous. The CDR3 sequence is 12 residues long. Trimming removed 2 bases at V and 8 bases at J, with 10 bases between. Per germline, CDR1 GTSNPN and CDR2 SVGIG (reference sequence). This CDR3 is CAWSRIADEQFF. Here the CDR3 DNA reads TGTGCCTGGAGTCGGATAGCCGATGAGCAGTTCTTC.

This chain links TRBV7-2 with TRBJ2-2; no reliable D call. This CDR3 has 13 amino acids. The V gene's germline CDR1 is SGHTA and CDR2 FQGNSA. V lost 5 bases and J lost 3, with 7 bases in between. Here the CDR3 reads CASSPQDTGELFF. In nucleotides, the CDR3 is TGTGCCAGCAGCCCTCAGGACACCGGGGAGCTGTTTTTT.

V gene TRBV19 combines with J gene TRBJ1-2; TRBD1 matches 8 bases. CDR3 size: 16 residues. The junction had 15 bases not matched to a gene; V was cut back by 6 bases and J by 6 bases. CDR1 and CDR2 from the germline V gene are LNHDA and SQIVND (reference sequence). DNA for the CDR3: TGTGCCAGTAGCCCCAGGACAGGGAAGTTATTCCATGGCTACACCTTC. The encoded protein is CASSPRTGKLFHGYTF.

This chain uses TRBV6-5 with TRBJ2-7; maybe TRBD1 (6 bases). Germline CDR1 reads MNHEY; CDR2 reads SVGAGI. The V end lost 6 bases, the J end lost 2 bases, and 14 bases lay between the germline ends. The CDR3 runs to 14 residues. The DNA of the CDR3 is TGTGCCAGCAGCGCTACCCACAGGGCCTACGAGCAGTACTTC. As protein: CASSATHRAYEQYF.

This clone was picked up one time. This chain joins TRBV5-1 and TRBJ1-5; 7 bases are shared with TRBD1. V trimming: 3 bases; J trimming: 5 bases; junction bases outside the gene matches: 8. The V gene's germline CDR1 is SGHRS and CDR2 YFSETQ. The CDR3 sequence is 15 residues long. The CDR3 sequence is CASSYQGGTDQPQHF. The CDR3 region has the DNA TGCGCCAGCAGCTATCAGGGGGGTACGGATCAGCCCCAGCATTTT.

V gene TRBV7-9 combines with J gene TRBJ2-1; 8 bases fit TRBD2. Looked up from germline, CDR1 is SEHNR and CDR2 is FQNEAQ (reference sequence). The trim removed 2 bases at V and 3 bases at J, leaving 0 bases unmatched. The CDR3 covers 14 residues. CDR3 in amino acids: CASSLRGGYNEQFF. The CDR3 DNA follows: TGTGCCAGCAGCTTACGGGGGGGCTACAATGAGCAGTTCTTC.

The rearrangement links TRBV30 to TRBJ2-1, with TRBD1 matching 7 bases. CDR1 and CDR2 from the germline V gene are GTSNPN and SVGIG (reference sequence). J gave up 5 bases and V 0 bases, and 4 bases lay outside the gene matches. This CDR3 spans 14 amino acids. CDR3: CAWSVDRRHNEQFF. The CDR3 bases are TGTGCCTGGAGTGTGGACAGGCGGCACAATGAGCAGTTCTTC.

The chain uses TRBV11-2 and TRBJ2-5; 8 nucleotides line up with TRBD1. This CDR3 contains 13 residues. V was pared by 5 bases and J by 9 bases, with 8 bases of the junction left unmatched. Germline values: CDR1 SGHAT, CDR2 FQNNGV. The CDR3 loop reads CASSSQGAGPQYF. The CDR3 region has the DNA TGTGCCAGCAGCAGCCAGGGGGCTGGGCCCCAGTACTTC.

The chain joins TRBV5-1 to TRBJ2-3, with 11 bases aligning to TRBD2. J gave up 6 bases and V 1 base, and 4 bases lay outside the gene matches. Germline assignment: CDR1 SGHRS and CDR2 YFSETQ. The CDR3 is 15 amino acids. The DNA for the CDR3 is TGCGCCAGCAGCTTGCTTAGCGGGGGGGTTGATACGCAGTATTTT. Protein: CASSLLSGGVDTQYF. Supplemented by reference TRBV5-1 and TRBJ2-3, the full variable domain reads KAGVTQTPRYLIKTRGQQVTLSCSPISGHRSVSWYQQTPGQGLQFLFEYFSETQRNKGNFPGRFSGRQFSNSRSEMNVSTLELGDSALYLCASSLLSGGVDTQYFGPGTRLTVL.

This clone was observed once. V and J are TRBV5-8 and TRBJ1-3; D is undetermined. This CDR3 has 15 amino acids. The V and J ends lost 4 bases and 0 bases respectively, with 11 bases between them. Germline V gene lookup returns CDR1 SGHTS and CDR2 YDEGEE. The CDR3 region is CASSLGYFSGNTIYF. The CDR3 DNA sequence: TGTGCCAGCAGCCTCGGGTACTTCTCTGGAAACACCATATATTTT.

The genes are TRBV19 and TRBJ2-7; possible D gene TRBD1, 5 bases. The CDR3 has 14 residues. V gave up 1 base and J gave up 2 bases, with 9 bases separating them. Germline CDR1 LNHDA, CDR2 SQIVND (reference sequence). The CDR3 sequence: CASSIADRPYEQYF. As DNA, the CDR3 is TGTGCCAGTAGTATAGCCGACAGACCCTACGAGCAGTACTTC.

This clone showed up just a few times. The chain combines TRBV30 with TRBJ1-4; no firm D call. V lost 3 bases to trimming and J lost 5 bases, with 4 bases between them. CDR3 length: 11 residues. CDR1 GTSNPN and CDR2 SVGIG come from the germline V gene (reference sequence). CDR3 amino acids: CAWSRNEKLFF. The CDR3 DNA sequence: TGTGCCTGGAGCCGAAATGAAAAACTGTTTTTT.

In its sample, this clone was seen a few times. The chain employs TRBV6-1 and TRBJ2-2; 7 bases match TRBD2. The V segment lost 4 bases and the J segment 5 bases; nucleotides outside the gene matches: 7. CDR1 and CDR2 (germline): MNHNS, SASEGT. The CDR3 spans 15 residues. The CDR3 coding sequence is TGTGCCAGCAGTGTGGGCGAAGCGGGGACCGGGGAGCTGTTTTTT. Its protein product is CASSVGEAGTGELFF.

The chain carries TRBV2 and TRBJ2-7, with D hard to call. Trimming left V 8 bases short and J 3 bases short, with 14 bases between. Germline V gene lookup returns CDR1 SNHLY and CDR2 FYNNEI. CDR3 size: 13 residues. CDR3 DNA: TGTGCCAGCGCTGGCGCATTGGTCTACGAGCAGTACTTC. This translates into CASAGALVYEQYF.

The rearrangement links TRBV6-1 to TRBJ2-7; no definite D call. Germline lookup yields CDR1 MNHNS and CDR2 SASEGT. This CDR3 contains 13 residues. With 10 bases removed from V and 2 bases from J, the gap between germline ends came to 15 bases. CDR3 amino acids: CATGSHTPYEQYF. CDR3 DNA sequence: TGTGCCACCGGGTCTCACACCCCCTACGAGCAGTACTTC.

The chain joins TRBV30 to TRBJ1-2; D remains ambiguous. V dropped 4 bases and J dropped 4 bases, with 16 bases sitting between them. Germline V lookup: CDR1 GTSNPN, CDR2 SVGIG (reference sequence). The CDR3 has 14 amino acids. The CDR3 loop is CAWTYYLWGYGYTF. Written as DNA, the CDR3 is TGTGCCTGGACTTACTACCTGTGGGGCTATGGCTACACCTTC.

The chain uses TRBV5-5 and TRBJ1-6, with a possible D match to TRBD1 (5 bases). Per germline, CDR1 SGHKS and CDR2 YYEKEE (reference sequence). V lost 4 bases to trimming and J lost 8 bases, with 13 bases between them. This CDR3 is 14 amino acids long. CDR3 coding DNA: TGTGCCAGCAGCGGTCTTTGGGGCGATTCACCCCTCCACTTT. Its translation is CASSGLWGDSPLHF.